This TCR beta chain was captured by sequencing in a study of regulatory T cells in long-lasting Graves disease. Study information: Antithyroid drugs had been taken by newly diagnosed Graves' patients for under 3 months.

This clonotype was detected ten times or more. Its target is unknown. Time point in this sample: newly diagnosed GD, antithyroid drugs for less than 3 months. Extracted RNA from PBMCs served as the source of the TCR library. Staff took approximately 9.9 milliliters of peripheral blood and put it into EDTA tubes. Findings of the study overall: Persistent disease was characterized by preferential usage of TRBV28, TRBJ1-2 and TRBJ2-5.

CDR1 and CDR2 from the germline V gene are MDHEN and SYDVKM. The trim removed 5 bases at V and 1 base at J, leaving 3 bases unmatched. The CDR3 has 14 amino acids. For TCR beta, libraries came from iRepertoire HTBI primers and Arm-PCR of CDR3 regions. From the multiplex PCR reads, TCRdb called clonotypes with MiXCR, one entry per CDR3 protein. The sample has roughly 610,000 distinct CDR3 sequences; around 15% are singletons. This sample was shared with a second study, whose subject was T cells in Graves' hyperthyroidism and ophthalmopathy. Per that study: Together with thyroid ultrasound, orbital computed tomography, serum thyroxine and TRAb, clinical symptoms were used for diagnoses.

The gene calls are TRBV28 and TRBJ2-3; TRBD1 matches 7 bases. This material consisted of peripheral blood mononuclear cells (PBMCs), taken at new diagnosis, from a patient treated with antithyroid drugs. This receptor was identified in a man between 18 and 29 years old with Graves disease. CDR3 region: CASSEGARTDTQYF. CDR3 bases: TGTGCCAGCAGTGAGGGGGCCCGCACAGATACGCAGTATTTT.